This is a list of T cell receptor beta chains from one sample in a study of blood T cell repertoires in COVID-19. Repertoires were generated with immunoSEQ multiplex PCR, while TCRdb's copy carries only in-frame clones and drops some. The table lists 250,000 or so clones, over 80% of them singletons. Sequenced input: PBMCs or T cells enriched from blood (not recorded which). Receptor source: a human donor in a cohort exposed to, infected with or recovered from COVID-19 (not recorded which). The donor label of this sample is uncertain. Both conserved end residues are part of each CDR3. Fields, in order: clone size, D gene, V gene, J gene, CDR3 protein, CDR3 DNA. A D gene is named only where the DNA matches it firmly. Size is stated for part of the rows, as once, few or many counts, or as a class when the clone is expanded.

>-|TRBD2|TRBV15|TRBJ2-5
CATSSRSGPGGETQYF
TGTGCCACCAGCAGTCGTAGCGGGCCGGGTGGAGAGACCCAGTACTTC
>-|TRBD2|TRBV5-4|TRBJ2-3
CASSPRGADTQYF
TGTGCCAGCAGCCCTCGGGGGGCAGATACGCAGTATTTT
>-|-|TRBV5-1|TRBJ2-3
CASSLMRDTQYF
TGCGCCAGCAGCTTGATGAGGGATACGCAGTATTTT
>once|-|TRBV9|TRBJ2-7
CASSVGQGNSYEQYF
TGTGCCAGCAGCGTGGGGCAGGGTAACTCCTACGAGCAGTACTTC
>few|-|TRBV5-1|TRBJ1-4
CASSSRDSNEKLFF
TGCGCCAGCAGCTCCCGGGATTCCAATGAAAAACTGTTTTTT
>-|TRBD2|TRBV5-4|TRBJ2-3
CASGAGVGTDTQYF
TGTGCCAGCGGAGCGGGGGTGGGCACAGATACGCAGTATTTT
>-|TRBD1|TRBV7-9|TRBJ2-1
CASSRPRQGYNEQFF
TGTGCCAGCAGCCGGCCCCGACAGGGTTACAATGAGCAGTTCTTC
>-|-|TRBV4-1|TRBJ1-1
CASSQETRPTEAFF
TGCGCCAGCAGCCAAGAGACTCGGCCCACTGAAGCTTTCTTT
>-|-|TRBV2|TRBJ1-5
CASMPRQSPNQPQHF
TGTGCCAGCATGCCCCGACAGTCCCCCAATCAGCCCCAGCATTTT
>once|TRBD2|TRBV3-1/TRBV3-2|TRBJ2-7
CASSPGRGPSYEQYF
TGTGCCAGCAGCCCAGGGAGGGGCCCATCCTACGAGCAGTACTTC
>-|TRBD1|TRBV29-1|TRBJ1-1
CSAVRPDRGAFF
TGCAGCGCAGTCCGACCAGACAGGGGAGCTTTCTTT
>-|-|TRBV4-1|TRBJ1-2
CASSHHRARGYTF
TGCGCCAGCAGCCACCACAGGGCCCGAGGCTACACCTTC
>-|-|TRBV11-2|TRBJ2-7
CASRAAGRHEQYF
TGTGCCAGCAGGGCAGCTGGGAGGCACGAGCAGTACTTC
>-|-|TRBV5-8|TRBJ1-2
CASSLPPRDGYTF
TGTGCCAGCAGCTTGCCCCCCAGGGATGGCTACACCTTC
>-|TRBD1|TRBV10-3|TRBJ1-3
CATTGGQGISGNTIYF
TGTGCCACCACCGGAGGACAGGGGATCTCTGGAAACACCATATATTTT
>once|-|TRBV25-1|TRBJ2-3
CASVPLQGGTDTQYF
TGTGCCAGCGTTCCCCTACAGGGCGGCACAGATACGCAGTATTTT
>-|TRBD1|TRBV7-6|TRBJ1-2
CASSLEGTGPGAGYTF
TGTGCCAGCAGCTTAGAGGGGACAGGGCCGGGGGCTGGCTACACCTTC
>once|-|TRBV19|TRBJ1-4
CASSSVLNEKLFF
TGTGCCAGTAGTAGCGTTTTAAATGAAAAACTGTTTTTT
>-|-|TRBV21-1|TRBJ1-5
CASSSLGGGLSNQPQHF
TGTGCCAGCAGCAGCCTCGGGGGAGGACTTAGCAATCAGCCCCAGCATTTT